Included here is one T cell receptor (beta chain) sequence, with context. Libraries were prepared by immunoSEQ multiplex PCR; TCRdb keeps only in-frame clonotypes and omits some of them. The sample yields approximately 12,000 clones, about 62% seen once. This sample is drawn from a study of cytotoxic CD8 clonotypes in ibrutinib-treated CLL. This CDR3 region has 15 residues. CDR1 and CDR2 (germline): SGDLS, YYNGEE. V dropped 4 bases and J dropped 4 bases, with 14 bases sitting between them. The chain employs TRBV9 and TRBJ2-2; weak D call: TRBD2 (7 bases). Sequencing used PBMCs, obtained before ibrutinib treatment. This receptor was identified in a human donor with chronic lymphocytic leukemia. The CDR3 DNA follows: TGTGCCAGCAGCACCCACAGGGAGGGCACCGGGGAGCTGTTTTTT. This codes for CASSTHREGTGELFF.